Shown below are 30 T cell receptor beta chains from a single sample sequenced in a study of molecular identifiers for immune sequencing clone quantification. TCRdb processed the PCR reads anew with MiXCR; each CDR3 protein has one entry. This table has some 40,000 distinct CDR3 sequences, 15% to 20% appearing once. Sequencing was performed on naive CD8+ T cells from blood, with Jurkat cell RNA spiked in. The subset denotes: FACS-sorted CD8+CD4-CCR7+CD45RA+ naive T cells. These receptors came from a human donor in good health. Some libraries in this study had Jurkat cell RNA spiked in.

This clonotype was recorded at least ten times. The chain couples TRBV5-6 to TRBJ1-1, with 8 bases identical to TRBD1. This CDR3 is 16 amino acids long. Germline CDR1 and CDR2: SGHDT and YYEEEE. The V and J ends lost 2 bases and 0 bases, in that order; junction bases with no gene match: 6. CDR3 sequence reads: CASSLVGQVLNTEAFF. CDR3 nucleotides: TGTGCCAGCAGCTTAGTGGGACAGGTATTGAACACTGAAGCTTTCTTT.

This clonotype was counted between two and nine times. The chain combines TRBV7-2 with TRBJ2-7; 12 bases map to TRBD1. Germline V gene lookup returns CDR1 SGHTA and CDR2 FQGNSA. This CDR3 has 14 residues. The V and J ends lost 2 bases and 7 bases, in that order; junction bases with no gene match: 3. CDR3 DNA sequence: TGTGCCAGCAGCTTACCGGGACAGGGGGCTGAGCAGTACTTC. It specifies CASSLPGQGAEQYF. The complete variable domain, with remaining parts taken from reference TRBV7-2 and TRBJ2-7, reads GAGVSQSPSNKVTEKGKDVELRCDPISGHTALYWYRQSLGQGLEFLIYFQGNSAPDKSGLPSDRFSAERTGGSVSTLTIQRTQQEDSAVYLCASSLPGQGAEQYFGPGTRLTVT.

This clonotype was picked up many times. At one of its ends the junction is not consistent with the germline gene, which may arise from a read error. V usage is TRBV29-1 and J usage is TRBJ2-7; 8 bases line up with TRBD1. This CDR3 is 14 amino acids long. Germline V gene lookup returns CDR1 SQVTM and CDR2 ANQGSEA. CDR3 protein: CSVEGTGRLYEQYF. The CDR3, as DNA: TGCAGCGTAGAAGGGACAGGTCGACTTTACGAGCAGTACTTC.

V usage is TRBV12-3 or TRBV12-4 and J usage is TRBJ2-2; D perhaps matches TRBD2 (7 bases). V was clipped by 4 bases and J by 7 bases, with 10 bases between them. The CDR3 contains 13 residues. The chain's CDR3 is CASSSGGGGELFF. CDR3 bases: TGTGCCAGCAGTTCGGGGGGCGGCGGGGAGCTGTTTTTT.

This clonotype was recorded many times. The chain recombines TRBV13 with TRBJ2-1; 7 bases map to TRBD1. The CDR3 is 13 residues long. V trimming: 5 bases; J trimming: 5 bases; junction bases outside the gene matches: 3. The germline V gene encodes CDR1 PRHDT and CDR2 FYEKMQ (reference sequence). CDR3 residues: CASSPDRHNEQFF. The CDR3 nucleotides read TGTGCCAGCAGCCCGGACAGGCACAATGAGCAGTTCTTC.

This clonotype was picked up many times. In DNA form, the CDR3 reads TGTGCCAGCAGCCTTGGACAGCCTACCTACGAGCAGTACTTC. This translates into CASSLGQPTYEQYF. The V and J genes are TRBV7-9 and TRBJ2-7, with D maybe TRBD1 (6 bases). The V and J ends lost 5 bases and 2 bases respectively, with 13 bases between them. Looked up from germline, CDR1 is SEHNR and CDR2 is FQNEAQ (reference sequence). This CDR3 spans 14 amino acids.

The chain has TRBV4-1 and TRBJ2-4; a weak D match, TRBD1 (6 bases). The CDR3 sequence is 15 residues long. V was clipped by 2 bases and J by 0 bases, with 8 bases between them. CDR1 and CDR2 from the germline V gene are MGHRA and YSYEKL. CDR3 coding DNA: TGCGCCAGCAGCCAATTGACAGGAGCCAAAAACATTCAGTACTTC. Translated, it gives CASSQLTGAKNIQYF.

The table lists this clonotype with many counts. The chain is built from TRBV4-1 and TRBJ2-3, with 13 bases fitting TRBD2. The CDR3 covers 15 residues. J gave up 9 bases and V 4 bases, and 7 bases lay outside the gene matches. CDR1 and CDR2 (germline): MGHRA, YSYEKL. CDR3 protein: CASSRLAGGASTQYF. CDR3 DNA: TGCGCCAGCAGCCGACTAGCGGGAGGTGCCAGCACGCAGTATTTT.

Notes on this clonotype: One base away lies a much larger clone, so this may be a sequencing read error. This chain joins TRBV4-2 and TRBJ2-7; D is possibly TRBD1 or TRBD2 (6 bases each). V was trimmed by 4 bases and J by 6 bases, leaving 16 bases between them. The CDR3 loop spans 14 amino acids. Germline lookup yields CDR1 LGHNA and CDR2 YNFKEQ. The CDR3 sequence: CASSRGGLSGEQYF. In nucleotides, the CDR3 is TGTGCCAGCAGCCGTGGGGGGCTGAGTGGCGAGCAGTACTTC.

This chain connects TRBV12-5 to TRBJ1-1, with 7 bases lining up with TRBD1. Trimming at V came to 7 bases and at J to 3 bases, leaving 5 bases not matched to a gene. The CDR3 length is 13 residues. CDR1 LGHNT and CDR2 FRNRAP come from the germline V gene. The CDR3 bases are TGTGCTAGTGTGGAGGGGGCGGACACTGAAGCTTTCTTT. It specifies CASVEGADTEAFF. The whole variable domain, filled in from reference TRBV12-5 and TRBJ1-1, reads DARVTQTPRHKVTEMGQEVTMRCQPILGHNTVFWYRQTMMQGLELLAYFRNRAPLDDSGMPKDRFSAEMPDATLATLKIQPSEPRDSAVYFCASVEGADTEAFFGQGTRLTVV.

The sample holds many counts of this clonotype. The V and J genes are TRBV7-9 and TRBJ2-2; 8 bases match TRBD1. Per the germline V gene, CDR1 is SEHNR and CDR2 is FQNEAQ (reference sequence). The CDR3 covers 13 residues. J was trimmed by 6 bases and V by 10 bases; bases with no gene match: 7. The CDR3 sequence: CAIAGGAAGELFF. The CDR3 DNA reads as TGTGCCATCGCAGGGGGCGCCGCCGGGGAGCTGTTTTTT.

In this sample, this clonotype turned up a few times. The genes are TRBV7-9 and TRBJ2-7, with D maybe TRBD2 (6 bases). V was pared by 1 base and J by 5 bases, with 12 bases between. Germline CDR1 reads SEHNR; CDR2 reads FQNEAQ (reference sequence). This CDR3 has 14 amino acids. The CDR3 bases are TGTGCCAGCAGCTTAGGACTAGGGTCCGACGAGCAGTACTTC. It yields the protein CASSLGLGSDEQYF.

The chain is built from TRBV29-1 and TRBJ2-2, with TRBD2 as a possible D gene (7 bases). The CDR3 runs to 13 residues. V was shortened by 7 bases and J by 5 bases, with 14 bases between the two germline ends. Per the germline V gene, CDR1 is SQVTM and CDR2 is ANQGSEA. The CDR3 nucleotides read TGCAGCGCGGGGGGCATGGGGACCGGGGAGCTGTTTTTT. Translated: CSAGGMGTGELFF.

This clonotype was recorded many times. The rearrangement uses TRBV7-8 and TRBJ2-5; 7 bases map to TRBD1. CDR1 and CDR2 (germline): SGHVS, FQNEAQ. The CDR3 sequence is 14 residues long. V gave up 3 bases and J gave up 5 bases; unmatched junction bases: 6. CDR3 sequence reads: CASSFSGGFETQYF. The CDR3, as DNA: TGTGCCAGCAGCTTTTCAGGGGGATTTGAGACCCAGTACTTC.

This clonotype occurred many times. The chain links TRBV20-1 to TRBJ2-3; 10 nucleotides align to TRBD2. Germline-derived CDR1 and CDR2 are DFQATT and SNEGSKA (reference sequence). CDR3 length equals 15 residues. With 6 bases clipped from V and 6 bases from J, the junction kept 12 bases outside the gene matches. The CDR3 region is CSAPPLAGEFDTQYF. CDR3 DNA: TGCAGTGCCCCCCCTCTAGCGGGAGAATTCGATACGCAGTATTTT.

In its sample, this clonotype was seen many times. V is TRBV27 and J is TRBJ2-1; the D gene is possibly TRBD2 (6 bases). From germline, CDR1 is MNHEY and CDR2 SMNVEV (reference sequence). CDR3 length: 13 amino acids. The V end lost 3 bases, the J end lost 7 bases, and 10 bases lay between the germline ends. CDR3 DNA sequence: TGTGCCAGCAGTTTGGCGGGGCCGAATGAGCAGTTCTTC. Its protein product is CASSLAGPNEQFF.

Concerning this clonotype: A much larger clone is a single base away; this may be a read error. This chain joins TRBV20-1 and TRBJ2-1; D call uncertain. Germline V gene lookup returns CDR1 DFQATT and CDR2 SNEGSKA (reference sequence). The CDR3 totals 13 residues. The CDR3 here is CSARGADNNEQFF. The DNA for the CDR3 is TGCAGTGCGAGAGGTGCAGACAACAATGAGCAGTTCTTC.

The chain joins TRBV5-6 to TRBJ2-1; 12 bases match TRBD1. The CDR3 is made up of 14 amino acids. Germline trimming cut 2 bases from V and 8 bases from J; bases unmatched to any gene: 2. Germline V gene data show CDR1 as SGHDT and CDR2 as YYEEEE. CDR3 sequence: CASSFGTGGDEQFF. The DNA of the CDR3 is TGTGCCAGCAGCTTCGGGACAGGGGGCGATGAGCAGTTCTTC.

At least ten counts were recorded for this clonotype. The CDR3 here is CASSSVAHLYNEQFF. CDR3 nucleotide sequence: TGTGCCAGCAGCTCAGTTGCCCACCTATACAATGAGCAGTTCTTC. The chain joins TRBV7-2 to TRBJ2-1, with D hard to call. Germline assignment: CDR1 SGHTA and CDR2 FQGNSA. The CDR3 is 15 residues long. Trimming removed 4 bases at V and 4 bases at J, with 14 bases between.

About this clonotype itself: A much bigger clone sits one base away, suggesting this may be a read error. This chain uses TRBV7-3 with TRBJ2-2, with D possibly being TRBD2 (6 bases). The CDR3 length is 18 residues. Germline assignment: CDR1 SGHTA and CDR2 FQGTGA. CDR3 residues: CASSLLRREEVYTGEPFF. CDR3 DNA sequence: TGTGCCAGCAGCCTCCTCAGGCGGGAAGAAGTCTACACCGGGGAGCCGTTTTTT. The full variable domain, completed using reference TRBV7-3 and TRBJ2-2, is GAGVSQTPSNKVTEKGKYVELRCDPISGHTALYWYRQSLGQGPEFLIYFQGTGAADDSGLPNDRFFAVRPEGSVSTLKIQRTERGDSAVYLCASSLLRREEVYTGEPFFGEGSRLTVL.

This clonotype has a count of ten or more. The chain recombines TRBV9 with TRBJ2-1; 15 nucleotides agree with TRBD2. CDR1 is SGDLS and CDR2 is YYNGEE in the germline V gene. Trimming took 0 bases from V and 1 from J; bases not matched to a gene: 5. The CDR3 is 19 residues long. The CDR3 nucleotides read TGTGCCAGCAGCGTAGAGGGACTAGCGGGAGGAGGGTCCTACAATGAGCAGTTCTTC. It encodes CASSVEGLAGGGSYNEQFF.

The V and J genes are TRBV11-2 and TRBJ2-5, with 10 bases fitting TRBD2. V dropped 0 bases and J dropped 1; count of bases not matched to a gene: 2. This CDR3 has 16 residues. CDR1 SGHAT and CDR2 FQNNGV come from the germline V gene. The chain's CDR3 is CASSLDTSGIQETQYF. The CDR3 DNA reads TGTGCCAGCAGCTTAGATACTAGCGGGATCCAAGAGACCCAGTACTTC.

The table lists this clonotype with a few counts. The chain is built from TRBV7-9 and TRBJ2-1, with D possibly matching TRBD2 (6 bases). The length of the CDR3 is 15 residues. Germline V gene sequence: CDR1 SEHNR, CDR2 FQNEAQ (reference sequence). V lost 4 bases to trimming and J lost 6 bases, with 16 bases between them. CDR3 DNA sequence: TGTGCCAGCAGCTCGGTTCGGGAGTCCCTCAATGAGCAGTTCTTC. Translation: CASSSVRESLNEQFF.

The sample holds many counts of this clonotype. The DNA for the CDR3 is TGTGCCACCAGCAGAGATCTTTACAGGGGAGAGACCCAGTACTTC. This codes for CATSRDLYRGETQYF. The chain uses TRBV15 and TRBJ2-5; 7 bases fit TRBD1. The ends lost 0 bases at V and 4 bases at J; junction bases unmatched: 5. The CDR3 loop spans 15 amino acids. The germline CDR1 and CDR2 sequences are LNHNV and YYDKDF (reference sequence). The full variable domain, completed using reference TRBV15 and TRBJ2-5, is DAMVIQNPRYQVTQFGKPVTLSCSQTLNHNVMYWYQQKSSQAPKLLFHYYDKDFNNEADTPDNFQSRRPNTSFCFLDIRSPGLGDTAMYLCATSRDLYRGETQYFGPGTRLLVL.

This clonotype was counted many times. The J gene is TRBJ1-1, the V gene TRBV19, with a tentative D call TRBD1 (5 bases). This CDR3 is built from 14 residues. Germline V gene sequence: CDR1 LNHDA, CDR2 SQIVND (reference sequence). Trimming pared 3 bases from V and 2 bases from J, leaving 10 bases between. CDR3 residues: CASSIAWTNTEAFF. In DNA, the CDR3 is TGTGCCAGTAGTATCGCTTGGACAAACACTGAAGCTTTCTTT.

A few counts support this clonotype. V usage is TRBV6-5 and J usage is TRBJ2-5; tentatively, D is TRBD2 (6 bases). Germline V gene lookup returns CDR1 MNHEY and CDR2 SVGAGI. CDR3 length: 12 residues. V lost 6 bases to trimming and J lost 3 bases, with 8 bases between them. In nucleotides, the CDR3 is TGTGCCAGCAGGGACTACAAAGAGACCCAGTACTTC. Translated: CASRDYKETQYF.

The table lists this clonotype with many counts. The rearrangement links TRBV29-1 to TRBJ1-1; perhaps TRBD1 as D (5 bases). The CDR3 runs to 13 residues. Germline CDR1 is SQVTM and CDR2 is ANQGSEA. The V and J ends lost 2 bases and 4 bases respectively, with 11 bases between them. The CDR3 DNA sequence: TGCAGCGTTGAACCCGCAGGGATCACTGAAGCTTTCTTT. Its protein is CSVEPAGITEAFF.

Ten or more counts support this clonotype. The chain couples TRBV12-3 or TRBV12-4 to TRBJ2-7, with a possible D match to TRBD2 (7 bases). Deletions cut 8 bases from V and 3 bases from J, with 35 bases between. The CDR3 runs 20 residues. For the CDR3, the DNA is TGTGCCAGCTGTCTACCTACAGGGCCCTCACCGGGACTACCAATCTACGAGCAGTACTTC. It encodes CASCLPTGPSPGLPIYEQYF.

The sample holds many counts of this clonotype. The chain couples TRBV4-2 to TRBJ2-2; TRBD1 matches at 9 bases. The CDR3 loop spans 15 amino acids. Losses at the gene ends were 0 bases for V and 7 bases for J; bases not matched to a gene: 3. The germline gives CDR1 LGHNA, CDR2 YNFKEQ. CDR3 protein: CASSQEDRGDGELFF. CDR3 bases: TGTGCCAGCAGCCAAGAGGACAGGGGTGACGGGGAGCTGTTTTTT.

The table lists this clonotype with a few counts. The rearrangement links TRBV27 to TRBJ2-7; 8 bases line up with TRBD2. V lost 5 bases to trimming and J lost 5 bases; unmatched junction nucleotides: 5. The CDR3 runs 13 residues. CDR1 and CDR2 (germline): MNHEY, SMNVEV (reference sequence). The CDR3 spells CASSPGRAHEQYF. CDR3 in DNA: TGTGCCAGCAGTCCCGGGAGGGCCCACGAGCAGTACTTC.